These 13 T cell receptor beta chains were sequenced from one sample in a study of beta chain features in type 1 diabetes (dated by TCRdb to 2016 to 2019). Study-level results and caveats: In all four CD4+ subsets, TCRB CDR3 length was moderately but significantly shorter in type 1 diabetes patients.

Library creation used the immunoSEQ multiplex PCR assay. The entire isolated RNA was reverse transcribed using the High Capacity cDNA Reverse Transcription Kit, and thus expressed TCRB transcripts were sequenced. This immuneACCESS table, as held by TCRdb, lists in-frame sequences with V and J called but not all clones. Of the missing ones, under half trace to an unresolved V gene in checked studies; the others have no known cause. This sample comprises approximately 46,000 clones, approximately 43% of them detected only once. The ten largest make up approximately 0.13% of the sample. These receptors' antigens are unknown. Sequencing was carried out using stem cell memory CD4+ T cells from blood. Reading the label with the study, this specimen's cell subset or site is: stem cell-like memory CD4+ T cells. These receptors were taken from a man under 40 with type 1 diabetes.

This chain joins TRBV7-2 and TRBJ1-1; D gene ambiguous. Trimming shortened V by 1 base and J by 4 bases, and 7 bases separated the two germline ends. The CDR3 contains 13 residues. In germline, CDR1 is SGHTA, CDR2 FQGNSA. CDR3 nucleotides: TGTGCCAGCAGCTTAGTGTCGGGCACTGAAGCTTTCTTT. Its protein product is CASSLVSGTEAFF.

The chain uses TRBV19 and TRBJ1-1; no clear D gene. From germline, CDR1 is LNHDA and CDR2 SQIVND (reference sequence). V was clipped by 4 bases and J by 8 bases, with 14 bases between them. This CDR3 has 13 amino acids. The CDR3 DNA follows: TGTGCCAGTAGTACACAGAGTTTTACCGAAGCTTTCTTT. It translates to CASSTQSFTEAFF.

This sequence joins TRBV29-1 and TRBJ2-4, with 8 bases matching TRBD2. In germline, CDR1 is SQVTM, CDR2 ANQGSEA. The CDR3 is 19 amino acids. The CDR3 coding sequence is TGCACCACCTCGGGGAAAGCGGGAGAGGGATTCATAGCCAAAAACATTCAGTACTTC. Translation gives CTTSGKAGEGFIAKNIQYF.

The table lists this clone with a count of one. The chain joins TRBV7-9 to TRBJ1-2, with TRBD1 identical over 9 bases. In germline, CDR1 is SEHNR, CDR2 FQNEAQ (reference sequence). The CDR3 totals 14 residues. Trimming cost V 5 bases and J 8 bases; bases outside gene matches: 9. Here the CDR3 reads CASSLPLGQGGYTF. The CDR3 region has the DNA TGTGCCAGCAGCCTACCTTTAGGACAGGGGGGCTACACCTTC.

The rearrangement joins TRBV5-6 to TRBJ2-3; 11 bases map to TRBD1. Losses at the gene ends were 4 bases for V and 4 bases for J; bases not matched to a gene: 5. This CDR3 is 15 amino acids long. CDR1 SGHDT and CDR2 YYEEEE come from the germline V gene. This chain's CDR3 is CASSTPGQGADTQYF. The CDR3 DNA reads as TGTGCCAGCAGCACGCCGGGACAGGGGGCAGATACGCAGTATTTT.

This chain joins TRBV5-1 and TRBJ1-4; the match to TRBD1 covers 8 bases. CDR1 and CDR2 from the germline V gene are SGHRS and YFSETQ. Trimming cost V 5 bases and J 3 bases; bases outside gene matches: 3. This CDR3 has 14 residues. The CDR3 region has the DNA TGCGCCAGCAGGCCGGGACAGGCTAATGAAAAACTGTTTTTT. Encoded protein: CASRPGQANEKLFF.

The chain couples TRBV6-5 to TRBJ1-1, with 8 bases lining up with TRBD1. CDR1 is MNHEY and CDR2 is SVGAGI in the germline V gene. This CDR3 has 13 amino acids. The J segment lost 0 bases and the V segment lost 8 bases, leaving 2 bases of the junction unmatched. Written as DNA, the CDR3 is TGTGCCAGCGGGACAGGCATGAACACTGAAGCTTTCTTT. Protein sequence: CASGTGMNTEAFF.

The rearrangement joins TRBV7-9 to TRBJ2-7; 7 bases map to TRBD1. Germline CDR1 and CDR2: SEHNR and FQNEAQ (reference sequence). The CDR3 sequence is 12 residues long. The V and J ends lost 3 bases and 5 bases, in that order; junction bases with no gene match: 1. This chain's CDR3 is CASSLTGNEQYF. CDR3 DNA: TGTGCCAGCAGCTTGACAGGGAACGAGCAGTACTTC.

This clone has more than one count but fewer than ten. V is TRBV7-9 and J is TRBJ1-5; TRBD1 agrees at 7 bases. Germline V gene data show CDR1 as SEHNR and CDR2 as FQNEAQ (reference sequence). CDR3 length equals 14 residues. Trimming at V came to 5 bases and at J to 1 base, leaving 2 bases not matched to a gene. CDR3 in DNA: TGTGCCAGCAGCCGGGACAGCAGCAATCAGCCCCAGCATTTT. This encodes CASSRDSSNQPQHF.

The V and J genes are TRBV7-2 and TRBJ2-1; TRBD2 aligns across 11 bases. V shed 1 base, J shed 8 bases, and the junction held 7 bases outside the gene matches. The CDR3 consists of 16 residues. CDR1 SGHTA and CDR2 FQGNSA come from the germline V gene. The CDR3 DNA reads as TGTGCCAGCAGCTTAGATAGCGGGAGGGCCAGCGATGAGCAGTTCTTC. Protein sequence: CASSLDSGRASDEQFF. Looking up the rest from reference TRBV7-2 and TRBJ2-1 gives the full variable domain: GAGVSQSPSNKVTEKGKDVELRCDPISGHTALYWYRQSLGQGLEFLIYFQGNSAPDKSGLPSDRFSAERTGGSVSTLTIQRTQQEDSAVYLCASSLDSGRASDEQFFGPGTRLTVL.

This clone has a single count. This chain joins TRBV18 and TRBJ2-1; 13 bases agree with TRBD2. The germline V gene encodes CDR1 KGHSH and CDR2 LQKENI. The CDR3 runs to 15 residues. V dropped 6 bases and J dropped 7; count of bases not matched to a gene: 6. CDR3 residues: CASSRGLAGENEQFF. The CDR3 bases are TGTGCCAGCTCCCGCGGACTAGCGGGAGAAAATGAGCAGTTCTTC.

The rearrangement joins TRBV10-3 to TRBJ2-7; TRBD1 matches at 9 bases. Germline loops: CDR1 ENHRY, CDR2 SYGVKD. The CDR3 covers 13 residues. The junction had 7 bases not matched to a gene; V was cut back by 9 bases and J by 4 bases. DNA of the CDR3: TGTGCCATTCAGGGGACAGGGATGTACGAGCAGTACTTC. It translates to CAIQGTGMYEQYF.

This clone was picked up a small number of times. The chain combines TRBV30 with TRBJ1-1; D not resolved. Germline assignment: CDR1 GTSNPN and CDR2 SVGIG (reference sequence). The germline V and J ends were trimmed by 4 bases and 8 bases, with 14 bases remaining between them. The CDR3 spans 12 residues. CDR3 residues: CAWNLGGSEAFF. CDR3 coding DNA: TGTGCCTGGAACCTGGGAGGCTCGGAAGCTTTCTTT.